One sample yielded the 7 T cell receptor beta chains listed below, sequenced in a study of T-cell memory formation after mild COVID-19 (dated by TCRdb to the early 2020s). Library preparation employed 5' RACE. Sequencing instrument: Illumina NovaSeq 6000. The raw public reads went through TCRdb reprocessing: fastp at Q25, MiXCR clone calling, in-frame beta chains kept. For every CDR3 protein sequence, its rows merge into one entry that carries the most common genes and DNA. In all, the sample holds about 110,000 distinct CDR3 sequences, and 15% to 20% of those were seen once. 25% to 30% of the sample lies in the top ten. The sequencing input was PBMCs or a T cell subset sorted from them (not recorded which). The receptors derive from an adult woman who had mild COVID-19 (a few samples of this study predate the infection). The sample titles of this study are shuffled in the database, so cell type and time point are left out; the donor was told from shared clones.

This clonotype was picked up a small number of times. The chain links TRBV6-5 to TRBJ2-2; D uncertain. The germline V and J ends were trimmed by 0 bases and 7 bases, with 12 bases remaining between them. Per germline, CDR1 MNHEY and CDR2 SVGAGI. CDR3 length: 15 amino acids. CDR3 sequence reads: CASSYSSAVGGELFF. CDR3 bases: TGTGCCAGCAGTTACTCTTCTGCGGTCGGCGGGGAGCTGTTTTTT.

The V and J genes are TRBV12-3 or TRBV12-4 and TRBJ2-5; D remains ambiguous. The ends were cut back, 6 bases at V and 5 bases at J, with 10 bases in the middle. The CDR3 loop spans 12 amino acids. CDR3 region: CASSPPWETQYF. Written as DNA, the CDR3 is TGTGCCAGCAGCCCGCCGTGGGAGACCCAGTACTTC.

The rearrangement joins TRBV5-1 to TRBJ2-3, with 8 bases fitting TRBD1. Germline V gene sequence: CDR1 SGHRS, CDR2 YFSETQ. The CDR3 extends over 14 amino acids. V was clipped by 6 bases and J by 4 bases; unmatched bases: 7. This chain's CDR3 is CASTQGEGADTQYF. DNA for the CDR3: TGCGCCAGCACACAGGGGGAAGGCGCAGATACGCAGTATTTT. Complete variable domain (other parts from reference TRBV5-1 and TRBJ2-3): KAGVTQTPRYLIKTRGQQVTLSCSPISGHRSVSWYQQTPGQGLQFLFEYFSETQRNKGNFPGRFSGRQFSNSRSEMNVSTLELGDSALYLCASTQGEGADTQYFGPGTRLTVL.

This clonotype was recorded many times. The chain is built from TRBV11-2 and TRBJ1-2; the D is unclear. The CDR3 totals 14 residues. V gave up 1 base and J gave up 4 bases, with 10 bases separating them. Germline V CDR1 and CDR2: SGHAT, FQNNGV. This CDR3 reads CASSLVGFGYGYTF. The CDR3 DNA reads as TGTGCCAGCAGCTTAGTTGGGTTCGGCTATGGCTACACCTTC.

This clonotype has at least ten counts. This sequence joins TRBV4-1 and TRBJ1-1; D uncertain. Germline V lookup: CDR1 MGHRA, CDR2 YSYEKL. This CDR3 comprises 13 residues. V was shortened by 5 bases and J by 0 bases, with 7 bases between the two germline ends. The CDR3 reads CASSYDMNTEAFF. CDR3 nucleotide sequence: TGCGCCAGCAGCTATGACATGAACACTGAAGCTTTCTTT.

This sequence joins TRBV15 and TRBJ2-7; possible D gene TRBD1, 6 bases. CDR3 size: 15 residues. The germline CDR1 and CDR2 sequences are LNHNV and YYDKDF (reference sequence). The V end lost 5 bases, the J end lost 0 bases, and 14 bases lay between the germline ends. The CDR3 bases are TGTGCCACCAGCGAGGGGGACCTGAGCTCCTACGAGCAGTACTTC. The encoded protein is CATSEGDLSSYEQYF.

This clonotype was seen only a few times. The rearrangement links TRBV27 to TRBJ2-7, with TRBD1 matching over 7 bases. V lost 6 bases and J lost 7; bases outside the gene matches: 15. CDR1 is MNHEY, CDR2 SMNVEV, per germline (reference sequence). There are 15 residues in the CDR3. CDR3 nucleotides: TGTGCCAGCAGGGTGGAACCGGGACAGTTTCATGAGCAGTACTTC. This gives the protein CASRVEPGQFHEQYF.